Described below is a single T cell receptor beta chain sequence and its context. This clonotype was seen more than once but under ten times. Its recognized antigen is unknown. No much larger clone exists at a distance of one base, and base qualities are not known. Sequenced using an Illumina HiSeq 2500. TCR beta libraries were prepared by quantitative 5'-RACE with molecular barcodes. On the authors' methods: A new computational method based on a probabilistic model of VDJ rearrangement was used to identify disease-linked TCR variants. In-frame beta chains were kept once TCRdb had trimmed the public reads at Q25 with fastp and called clones with MiXCR. Under each unique CDR3 protein, matching rows form one entry showing the most common genes and DNA. TCRdb assigned the V and J calls; the authors' analysis was not used. This sample comprises about 540,000 distinct CDR3 sequences, 9.5% to 15% of them detected only once. Of the sample, approximately 7% falls within the top ten clones.

The data originate from a study of CD8 T cells in ankylosing spondylitis (dated 2017 in TCRdb). Context from the whole study: To find TCR variants linked to disease, the study profiled T cell receptor beta repertoires in ankylosing spondylitis patients and healthy donors. Peripheral blood was sampled, and synovial fluid was additionally collected from ankylosing spondylitis patients. In total, the full study cohort was made up of roughly 100 healthy donors and approximately 24 ankylosing spondylitis patients.

From the cysteine up to the phenylalanine, the CDR3 has a length of 15 residues. Solely the CDR3 DNA is kept, with 45 bases framed from the first base. The germline V gene (reference sequence) provides CDR1 DFQATT and CDR2 SNEGSKA. Compared with germline, V lacks 6 bases and J lacks 2 bases; bases without a gene match: 13. The investigation overall reported the following: Blood from ankylosing spondylitis patients appeared to be characterized by a TCR beta motif made up of under 10 highly homologous amino acid variants. Some motif variants were previously reported in synovial fluid and blood of reactive arthritis patients, suggesting common disease-initiation mechanisms. Significant enrichment of the disease-linked clones was reported in matched synovial fluid samples from ankylosing spondylitis patients. The disease-linked clones showed a CD8+ phenotype and occurred at relatively low frequencies in peripheral blood.

Here the chain combines TRBV20-1 and TRBJ2-7; 7 middle bases align to TRBD1. Sequenced material: blood, either unsorted or a sorted T cell fraction (not recorded which). The sequence came from a male donor with ankylosing spondylitis. The sequence in DNA is TGCAGTGCCAATTTAGGACAGGCGTTTACCTACGAGCAGTACTTC. This yields the protein CSANLGQAFTYEQYF.